The 31 T cell receptor beta chains given below trace back to one sample, sequenced in a study of Graves' ophthalmopathy and Graves' hyperthyroidism. Researchers took RNA transcripts and amplified TCR beta CDR3 regions from them. Scientists carried out first-round RT-PCR using HTBI primers and then a second-round multiplex PCR. TCRdb re-analysed the multiplex PCR reads in MiXCR, keeping a single row per CDR3 protein. This sample has approximately 50,000 distinct CDR3 sequences, with under 55% found just once. Sequencing used peripheral blood. Receptors were obtained from an adult man with Graves' ophthalmopathy.

In this sample, this clonotype turned up a few times. CDR3 loop: CASSPASGISGELFF. Here the CDR3 DNA reads TGTGCCAGTAGTCCTGCTAGCGGCATCTCCGGGGAGCTGTTTTTT. The chain combines TRBV19 with TRBJ2-2; 7 nucleotides align to TRBD2. Germline trimming cut 5 bases from V and 6 bases from J; bases unmatched to any gene: 9. CDR1 is LNHDA and CDR2 is SQIVND in the germline V gene (reference sequence). This CDR3 is 15 amino acids long.

This clonotype was seen repeatedly, ten times or more. The V and J genes are TRBV10-2 and TRBJ1-5; no definite D call. V gave up 2 bases and J gave up 11 bases, with 10 bases separating them. CDR1 is WSHSY, CDR2 SAAADI, per germline. The CDR3 covers 12 residues. The CDR3 loop is CASSERPEAQHF. CDR3 DNA: TGCGCCAGCAGTGAGAGGCCCGAGGCCCAGCATTTT.

There are a few counts of this clonotype. V gene TRBV7-9 combines with J gene TRBJ2-1; D is perhaps TRBD2 (5 bases). Germline CDR1 is SEHNR and CDR2 is FQNEAQ (reference sequence). Trimming left V 1 base short and J 2 bases short, with 12 bases between. The CDR3 extends over 16 amino acids. This chain's CDR3 is CASSLGGPEAYNEQFF. CDR3 nucleotides: TGTGCCAGCAGCTTAGGAGGGCCCGAGGCCTACAATGAGCAGTTCTTC.

This clonotype has a handful of counts. The chain couples TRBV20-1 to TRBJ2-7; 8 bases are shared with TRBD2. The J segment lost 3 bases and the V segment lost 1 base, leaving 8 bases of the junction unmatched. Germline V lookup: CDR1 DFQATT, CDR2 SNEGSKA (reference sequence). The CDR3 is made up of 15 amino acids. The CDR3 bases are TGCAGTGCTAGAGGTCATACTAGCGGAAACTACGAGCAGTACTTC. Its translation: CSARGHTSGNYEQYF.

This clonotype was detected ten times or more. The chain carries TRBV10-3 and TRBJ2-4; a weak D match, TRBD2 (7 bases). CDR1 is ENHRY, CDR2 SYGVKD, per germline. The CDR3 is made up of 14 amino acids. V was trimmed by 8 bases and J by 0 bases, leaving 11 bases between them. This CDR3 is CAIGEGEAKNIQYF. The DNA for the CDR3 is TGTGCCATCGGGGAGGGGGAAGCCAAAAACATTCAGTACTTC.

The V gene is TRBV29-1, the J gene TRBJ2-7; either TRBD1 or TRBD2 may supply D (6 bases each). Trimming left V 4 bases short and J 3 bases short, with 13 bases between. This CDR3 spans 13 amino acids. Germline V lookup: CDR1 SQVTM, CDR2 ANQGSEA. The CDR3 DNA follows: TGCAGCGTTGGAATGGGGGGCGTCTACGAGCAGTACTTC. This encodes CSVGMGGVYEQYF.

This clonotype was picked up many times. This may be a read error: a much more frequent sequence differs by one nucleotide. Given the absence of the conserved phenylalanine or tryptophan at the CDR3 end, a read error is likely. This chain links TRBV5-6 with TRBJ2-7; D may match TRBD1 or TRBD2 (5 bases each). This CDR3 has 12 residues. Per germline, CDR1 SGHDT and CDR2 YYEEEE. The V gene lost 3 bases and the J gene lost 4 bases, with 8 bases spanning the gap. The CDR3 coding sequence is TGTGCCAGCAGCTGGGGGAAATACGAGCAGTACCTC. Translation: CASSWGKYEQYL.

At least ten counts were recorded for this clonotype. This chain links TRBV2 with TRBJ2-6; a weak D match, TRBD2 (5 bases). CDR3 length equals 15 residues. Germline values: CDR1 SNHLY, CDR2 FYNNEI. V lost 5 bases and J 2 bases, leaving 10 bases between the germline ends. CDR3 residues: CASSREGPGANVLTF. CDR3 coding DNA: TGTGCCAGCAGTAGAGAGGGCCCTGGGGCCAACGTCCTGACTTTC.

This clonotype was counted only a few times. This CDR3 is CSALRPGTSGTRLSYEQYF. CDR3 in DNA: TGCAGTGCACTACGCCCCGGGACTAGCGGGACTCGGTTATCATACGAGCAGTACTTC. The J gene is TRBJ2-7, the V gene TRBV20-1; 13 bases agree with TRBD2. CDR1 and CDR2 (germline): DFQATT, SNEGSKA (reference sequence). This CDR3 is built from 19 residues. V was pared by 6 bases and J by 4 bases, with 21 bases of the junction left unmatched.

The rearrangement uses TRBV7-3 and TRBJ2-5, with D possibly being TRBD2 (6 bases). Trimming removed 1 base at V and 3 bases at J, with 9 bases between. Germline V gives CDR1 SGHTA, CDR2 FQGTGA. The CDR3 consists of 14 residues. The CDR3 spells CASSLSGTEETQYF. In nucleotides, the CDR3 is TGTGCCAGCAGCTTAAGCGGGACGGAAGAGACCCAGTACTTC.

The chain combines TRBV20-1 with TRBJ2-3; TRBD2 matches 13 bases. The CDR3 has 15 amino acids. V dropped 0 bases and J dropped 11; count of bases not matched to a gene: 8. Germline V gives CDR1 DFQATT, CDR2 SNEGSKA (reference sequence). The CDR3 DNA sequence: TGCAGTGCTAGAGAGGGACTAGCGGGGATCGATGAGCAGTATTTT. Its protein product is CSAREGLAGIDEQYF.

By frequency in the sample, this clonotype is medium-sized. The CDR3 is CSARVTANYEQYF. The CDR3 DNA reads TGCAGTGCTAGAGTGACGGCGAACTACGAGCAGTACTTC. The chain uses TRBV20-1 and TRBJ2-7, with D unresolved. Germline V CDR1 and CDR2: DFQATT, SNEGSKA (reference sequence). V lost 1 base and J 3 bases, leaving 10 bases between the germline ends. CDR3 length: 13 residues.

Comments on this clonotype: This CDR3 is missing its conserved last phenylalanine or tryptophan, likely due to a read error. V and J are TRBV20-1 and TRBJ2-7, with D possibly called TRBD1 or TRBD2 (5 bases each). The germline gives CDR1 DFQATT, CDR2 SNEGSKA (reference sequence). V was cut by 6 bases and J by 7 bases, with 25 bases left in between. The CDR3 has 15 amino acids. CDR3 sequence: CSANSGTEFVEEQYL. CDR3 bases: TGCAGTGCCAACTCCGGGACGGAATTTGTAGAGGAGCAGTACCTC.

This clonotype was seen many times. The rearrangement uses TRBV6-5 and TRBJ1-2, with D unclear. This CDR3 is 16 amino acids long. Germline CDR1 MNHEY, CDR2 SVGAGI. V dropped 0 bases and J dropped 4 bases, with 15 bases sitting between them. The DNA for the CDR3 is TGTGCCAGCAGTTACTCCCCCCCCGGGAACGGCTATGGCTACACCTTC. This translates into CASSYSPPGNGYGYTF.

The chain joins TRBV15 to TRBJ2-7, with no clear D. Trimming cost V 5 bases and J 3 bases, with 14 bases left between them. The CDR3 is made up of 14 amino acids. Per germline, CDR1 LNHNV and CDR2 YYDKDF (reference sequence). DNA for the CDR3: TGTGCCACCAGCCTAGGGTTTCGAGGCTACGAGCAGTACTTC. Translating gives CATSLGFRGYEQYF.

The V gene is TRBV9, the J gene TRBJ1-3, with D tentatively TRBD1 (6 bases). The CDR3 length is 16 residues. Germline V gene lookup returns CDR1 SGDLS and CDR2 YYNGEE. Trimming shortened V by 0 bases and J by 4 bases, and 14 bases separated the two germline ends. CDR3 sequence (DNA): TGTGCCAGCAGCGTAGGTCTGGGGGCGCTGGGAAACACCATATATTTT. It yields the protein CASSVGLGALGNTIYF.

The table lists this clonotype with many counts. The V call is TRBV3-1, the J call TRBJ2-1; no reliable D call. Germline V gene data show CDR1 as LGHDT and CDR2 as YNNKEL (reference sequence). The CDR3 consists of 12 residues. The V end lost 2 bases, the J end lost 9 bases, and 8 bases lay between the germline ends. This CDR3 reads CASSQTRGEQFF. The CDR3, as DNA: TGTGCCAGCAGCCAAACTCGTGGTGAGCAGTTCTTC.

This clonotype was observed once. This chain joins TRBV5-1 and TRBJ1-1; no firm D call. Trimming took off 0 bases at V and 4 bases at J, with 7 bases between the two ends. CDR3 size: 13 residues. Germline V gene data show CDR1 as SGHRS and CDR2 as YFSETQ. The CDR3 DNA is TGCGCCAGCAGCTTGGGACCCGGCACTGAAGCTTTCTTT. Translation gives CASSLGPGTEAFF. Full variable domain (outside the CDR3, taken from reference TRBV5-1 and TRBJ1-1): KAGVTQTPRYLIKTRGQQVTLSCSPISGHRSVSWYQQTPGQGLQFLFEYFSETQRNKGNFPGRFSGRQFSNSRSEMNVSTLELGDSALYLCASSLGPGTEAFFGQGTRLTVV.

V usage is TRBV2 and J usage is TRBJ1-3; 7 bases are a match to TRBD1. Looked up from germline, CDR1 is SNHLY and CDR2 is FYNNEI. Trimming removed 3 bases from V and 0 bases from J; junction bases left unmatched: 5. The CDR3 runs to 16 residues. CDR3 residues: CASSEDRQSSGNTIYF. The CDR3 region has the DNA TGTGCCAGCAGTGAGGACAGGCAGAGCTCTGGAAACACCATATATTTT.

The rearrangement links TRBV15 to TRBJ2-1; 10 positions match TRBD2. CDR3 size: 15 residues. Trimming cost V 2 bases and J 13 bases; bases outside gene matches: 11. The germline CDR1 and CDR2 sequences are LNHNV and YYDKDF (reference sequence). Written as DNA, the CDR3 is TGTGCCACCAGCAGACATTCCGGGACTAGCGACTCTCAGTTCTTC. As protein: CATSRHSGTSDSQFF.

A remark on this clonotype: One end of the junction does not line up with germline, which may come from a read error. This chain connects TRBV7-8 to TRBJ2-3; TRBD2 is a possible D gene (7 bases). The CDR3 totals 16 residues. Germline loops: CDR1 SGHVS, CDR2 FQNEAQ. The chain's CDR3 is CASSLRGGGATDTQCF. CDR3 coding DNA: TGTGCCAGCAGCTTACGAGGGGGGGGGGCCACAGATACGCAGTGTTTT.

This clonotype was seen many times. The V call is TRBV7-9, the J call TRBJ1-1; tentatively, D is TRBD1 (5 bases). Trimming cost V 4 bases and J 1 base, with 19 bases left between them. Germline CDR1 and CDR2: SEHNR and FQNEAQ (reference sequence). The CDR3 contains 17 residues. CDR3 sequence: CASSSGGGRFWNTEAFF. The CDR3 nucleotides read TGTGCCAGCAGCTCCGGGGGGGGGAGGTTTTGGAACACTGAAGCTTTCTTT.

This clonotype was found many times. The gene calls are TRBV29-1 and TRBJ1-1; the match to TRBD1 covers 8 bases. Germline loops: CDR1 SQVTM, CDR2 ANQGSEA. After removal of 7 bases from V and 5 bases from J, the junction contained 6 bases not matched to a gene. CDR3 length: 12 amino acids. The CDR3 region has the DNA TGCAGCGGCCGGACAGGGCCTACTGAAGCTTTCTTT. It codes for CSGRTGPTEAFF.

This chain uses TRBV12-3 or TRBV12-4 with TRBJ2-4; possibly TRBD1 for D (5 bases). This CDR3 is built from 14 residues. V was trimmed by 8 bases and J by 3 bases, leaving 14 bases between them. In nucleotides, the CDR3 is TGTGCCAGCCAGGATCAGGGTGGCAAAAACATTCAGTACTTC. It encodes CASQDQGGKNIQYF.

With respect to this clonotype: Since the CDR3 does not end with the conserved phenylalanine or tryptophan, this likely comes from a read error. This chain links TRBV9 with TRBJ2-6, with a possible D match to TRBD1 (6 bases). The germline CDR1 and CDR2 sequences are SGDLS and YYNGEE. Trimming took 7 bases from V and 0 from J, leaving 17 bases between them. The CDR3 has 17 residues. The CDR3 nucleotides are TGTGCCAGCTCCACCTTGACAGGACGCTCTGGGGCCAACGTCCTGACTGAC. It yields the protein CASSTLTGRSGANVLTD.

By proportion, this clonotype is medium-sized. V is TRBV20-1 and J is TRBJ1-2; D is ambiguous. In germline, CDR1 is DFQATT, CDR2 SNEGSKA (reference sequence). This CDR3 has 13 amino acids. V lost 3 bases, J lost 0 bases, and 8 bases lay in between. The DNA for the CDR3 is TGCAGTGCTAGCGAGCTAACTAACTATGGCTACACCTTC. This gives the protein CSASELTNYGYTF.

The rearrangement joins TRBV28 to TRBJ1-6; D unresolved. This CDR3 comprises 14 residues. With 6 bases removed from V and 9 bases from J, the gap between germline ends came to 15 bases. Germline CDR1 and CDR2: MDHEN and SYDVKM. CDR3: CASSSPSGSSPLHF. CDR3 DNA sequence: TGTGCCAGCAGCTCTCCCTCAGGTAGTTCACCCCTCCACTTT.

This clonotype was seen ten or more times. The chain couples TRBV7-3 to TRBJ2-1, with 12 bases matching TRBD2. V trimming: 4 bases; J trimming: 7 bases; junction bases outside the gene matches: 5. Germline V gene sequence: CDR1 SGHTA, CDR2 FQGTGA. The CDR3 has 15 amino acids. CDR3 loop: CASSSLAGGPNEQFF. CDR3 coding DNA: TGTGCCAGCAGCTCGCTAGCGGGGGGGCCGAATGAGCAGTTCTTC.

The table lists this clonotype with many counts. The chain carries TRBV9 and TRBJ1-4; 7 nucleotides align to TRBD1. Germline CDR1 SGDLS, CDR2 YYNGEE. This CDR3 contains 15 residues. Unmatched junction bases numbered 10, after V lost 4 bases and J lost 7 bases. The CDR3 loop reads CASSPRGGRGEKLFF. In DNA, the CDR3 is TGTGCCAGCAGCCCCAGGGGGGGGAGAGGTGAAAAACTGTTTTTT.

This chain uses TRBV11-3 with TRBJ2-1; D is uncertain. The CDR3 extends over 13 amino acids. CDR1 and CDR2 (germline): SGHNT, YENEEA. Trimming removed 5 bases from V and 4 bases from J, with 9 bases in between. This chain's CDR3 is CASSQGGYNEQFF. As DNA, the CDR3 is TGTGCCAGCAGCCAAGGTGGGTACAATGAGCAGTTCTTC. The full variable domain, completed using reference TRBV11-3 and TRBJ2-1, is EAGVVQSPRYKIIEKKQPVAFWCNPISGHNTLYWYLQNLGQGPELLIRYENEEAVDDSQLPKDRFSAERLKGVDSTLKIQPAELGDSAVYLCASSQGGYNEQFFGPGTRLTVL.

The rearrangement links TRBV24-1 to TRBJ2-3, with 9 positions matching TRBD2. The ends lost 4 bases at V and 1 base at J; junction bases unmatched: 2. From germline, CDR1 is KGHDR and CDR2 SFDVKD. The CDR3 covers 15 residues. This CDR3 reads CATSDQREGTDTQYF. The CDR3 bases are TGTGCCACCAGTGACCAGCGGGAGGGCACAGATACGCAGTATTTT.